This T cell receptor (beta chain) was captured by sequencing in a study of CD8 T cells in Susac syndrome. Germline V gene data show CDR1 as SGHNT and CDR2 as YYREEE (reference sequence). This CDR3 contains 16 residues. Trimming cost V 0 bases and J 1 base, with 8 bases left between them. The RNA, roughly 0.45 to 1 ug, was put through reverse transcription using random hexamers. The authors amplified TCR beta CDR3 across 54 Vbeta and 13 Jbeta using immunoSEQ multiplex PCR. TCRdb ran MiXCR on the immunoSEQ multiplex PCR reads and lists one entry per CDR3 protein. The sample holds some 190,000 distinct CDR3 sequences, about 95% seen once. Patients with Susac syndrome met the recently defined diagnostic criteria for definite or probable disease.

The chain uses TRBV5-4 and TRBJ2-6; D call uncertain. The receptor comes from a human donor with Susac syndrome. The sample was CD4+ T cells from PBMCs. CDR3 coding DNA: TGTGCCAGCAGCTTGGCCCGGGTGTCTGGGGCCAACGTCCTGACTTTC. This gives the protein CASSLARVSGANVLTF. The complete variable domain, with remaining parts taken from reference TRBV5-4 and TRBJ2-6, reads ETGVTQSPTHLIKTRGQQVTLRCSSQSGHNTVSWYQQALGQGPQFIFQYYREEENGRGNFPPRFSGLQFPNYSSELNVNALELDDSALYLCASSLARVSGANVLTFGAGSRLTVL.